One T cell receptor (beta chain) is described in this entry. The data were taken from a study of technical replicates of blood from a few donors. Profiling relied on immunoSEQ multiplex PCR, and the TCRdb table lists in-frame clones only, not all of them. The table records under 85,000 clones, around 87% of them present only once. Germline CDR1 is MNHNY and CDR2 is SVGAGI (reference sequence). The CDR3 contains 14 residues. The V end lost 5 bases, the J end lost 6 bases, and 14 bases lay between the germline ends. The TCR originated in a human donor in good health. Some clones in this sample may be carry-over from other donors' samples. The chain recombines TRBV6-6 with TRBJ2-1; a possible D gene is TRBD2 (6 bases). Sequencing was performed on PBMCs. The CDR3: CASSTSFRGNEQFF. CDR3 coding DNA: TGTGCCAGCAGTACTAGCTTTAGGGGCAATGAGCAGTTCTTC.